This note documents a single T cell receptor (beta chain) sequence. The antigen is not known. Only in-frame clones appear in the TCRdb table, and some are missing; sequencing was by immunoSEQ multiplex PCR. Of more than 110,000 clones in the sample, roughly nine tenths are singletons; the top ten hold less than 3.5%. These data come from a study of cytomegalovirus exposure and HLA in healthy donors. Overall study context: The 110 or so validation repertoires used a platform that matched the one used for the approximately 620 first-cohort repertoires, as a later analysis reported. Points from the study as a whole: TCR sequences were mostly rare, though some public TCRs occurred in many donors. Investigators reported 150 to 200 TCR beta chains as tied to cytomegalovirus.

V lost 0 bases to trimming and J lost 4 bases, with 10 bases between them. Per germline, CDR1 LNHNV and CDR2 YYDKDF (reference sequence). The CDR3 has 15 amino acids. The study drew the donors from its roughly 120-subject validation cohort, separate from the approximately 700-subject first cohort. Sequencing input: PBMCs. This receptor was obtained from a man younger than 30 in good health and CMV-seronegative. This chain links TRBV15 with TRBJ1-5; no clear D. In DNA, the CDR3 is TGTGCCACCAGCAGAGACCCGGGGTATAATCAGCCCCAGCATTTT. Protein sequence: CATSRDPGYNQPQHF. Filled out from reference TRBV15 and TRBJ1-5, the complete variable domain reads DAMVIQNPRYQVTQFGKPVTLSCSQTLNHNVMYWYQQKSSQAPKLLFHYYDKDFNNEADTPDNFQSRRPNTSFCFLDIRSPGLGDTAMYLCATSRDPGYNQPQHFGDGTRLSIL.